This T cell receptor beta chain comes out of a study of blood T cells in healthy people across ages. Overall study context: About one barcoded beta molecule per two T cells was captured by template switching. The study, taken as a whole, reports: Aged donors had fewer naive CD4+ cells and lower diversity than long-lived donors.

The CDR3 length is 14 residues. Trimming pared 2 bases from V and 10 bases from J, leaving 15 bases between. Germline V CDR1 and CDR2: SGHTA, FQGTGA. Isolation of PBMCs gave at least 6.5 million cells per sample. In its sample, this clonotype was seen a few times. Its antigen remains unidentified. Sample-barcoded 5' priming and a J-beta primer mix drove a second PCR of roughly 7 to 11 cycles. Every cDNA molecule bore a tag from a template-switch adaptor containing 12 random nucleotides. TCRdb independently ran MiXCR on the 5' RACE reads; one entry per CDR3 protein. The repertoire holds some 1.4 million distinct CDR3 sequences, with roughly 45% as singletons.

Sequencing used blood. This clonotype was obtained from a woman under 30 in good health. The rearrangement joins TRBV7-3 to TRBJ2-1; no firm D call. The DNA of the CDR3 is TGTGCCAGCAGCTTAGAGGCCTCGGTGGGGGAGCAGTTCTTC. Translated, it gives CASSLEASVGEQFF.